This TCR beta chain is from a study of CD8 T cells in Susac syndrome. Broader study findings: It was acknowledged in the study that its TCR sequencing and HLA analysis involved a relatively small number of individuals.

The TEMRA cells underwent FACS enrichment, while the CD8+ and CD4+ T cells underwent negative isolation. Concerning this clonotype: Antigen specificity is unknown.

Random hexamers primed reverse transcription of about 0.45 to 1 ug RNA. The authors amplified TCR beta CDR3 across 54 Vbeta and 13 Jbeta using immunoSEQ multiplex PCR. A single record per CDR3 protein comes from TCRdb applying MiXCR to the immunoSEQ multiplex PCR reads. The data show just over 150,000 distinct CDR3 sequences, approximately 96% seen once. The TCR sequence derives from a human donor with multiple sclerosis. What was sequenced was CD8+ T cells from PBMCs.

DNA for the CDR3: TGCAGTGCTAGACGCGGGACAGCCCAGACCCAGTACTTC. Its translation: CSARRGTAQTQYF. This rearrangement joins TRBV20-1 to TRBJ2-5; possible D gene TRBD1, 7 bases. V lost 2 bases to trimming and J lost 6 bases, with 13 bases between them. Germline V gene data show CDR1 as DFQATT and CDR2 as SNEGSKA (reference sequence). The CDR3 runs 13 residues.